This T cell receptor beta chain emerged from a study of cytomegalovirus exposure and HLA in healthy donors. PCR involved 60 Vbeta and 13 Jbeta primers. Here immunoSEQ multiplex PCR was the method, and the copy in TCRdb shows in-frame clones only, minus some. The data hold under 200,000 clones, with over 60% observed a single time. This TCR came from a female donor in good health and CMV-seronegative. Sequencing was performed on PBMCs.

Here the CDR3 DNA reads TGTGCCTGGGCCGGGACAGAGGGCTACACCTTC. Translated: CAWAGTEGYTF. The gene calls are TRBV30 and TRBJ1-2; 7 bases are shared with TRBD1. Germline V gene data show CDR1 as GTSNPN and CDR2 as SVGIG (reference sequence). V lost 5 bases, J lost 8 bases, and 5 bases stayed unmatched. The CDR3 is 11 amino acids.